This T cell receptor (beta chain) was observed in a study of blood T cell repertoires in COVID-19. Background on the study: T cells, B-cell-depleted T cells, or PBMCs supplied cDNA or gDNA.

Per the authors' pipeline: Cell counts per sample came from amplifying reference gene primers. Produced via immunoSEQ multiplex PCR; TCRdb's table is partial and in-frame only. V and J calls and clone size are those listed in that table; D and trimming were worked out from the DNA. The data hold approximately 300,000 clones, with roughly 90% observed a single time. Patients from Seattle were sampled longitudinally, starting during active infection. The sequenced sample consisted of peripheral blood. The TCR comes from a young woman with COVID-19, enrolled during active disease.

CDR3 region: CARGRSREAGYEQYF. The CDR3 DNA sequence: TGTGCCAGAGGGAGGTCACGGGAGGCTGGATACGAGCAGTACTTC. The chain combines TRBV6-5 with TRBJ2-7; TRBD2 agrees at 7 bases. CDR3 length: 15 residues. Per germline, CDR1 MNHEY and CDR2 SVGAGI. V shed 9 bases and J 4 bases; nucleotides not matched to a gene: 15.